Listed below are T cell receptor beta chains from one sample, sequenced in a study of T cell repertoires in cytomegalovirus infection. MiXCR, run by TCRdb on the reads, gives a single entry per CDR3 protein. The sample lists some 180,000 distinct CDR3 sequences, roughly 19% seen once, with approximately 2.9% in the top ten. What was sequenced was PBMCs. The receptors originated from a human donor in good health (CMV status not recorded). Some clones in this sample may be carry-over from other donors' samples. CDR3s include the opening cysteine and the closing phenylalanine or tryptophan. Fields, in order: D gene, V gene, J gene, clone size, CDR3 DNA, CDR3 protein. D genes are given only for firm matches. The size of a clone is reported for some rows only, either as once, few or many, or as a class for expanded clones.

NA	TRBV7-2	TRBJ2-5	many	TGTGCCAGCAGCTTATACCTAGCAGGGCAGACGTTCGAGACCCAGTACTTC	CASSLYLAGQTFETQYF
NA	TRBV7-2	TRBJ2-1	many	TGTGCCAGCAGCTTAAGCAGGACAGTTAACAATGAGCAGTTCTTC	CASSLSRTVNNEQFF
TRBD2	TRBV2	TRBJ2-1	NA	TGTGCCAGCAGTGAGGAAGCGGGGCCTTACAATGAGCAGTTCTTC	CASSEEAGPYNEQFF
TRBD2	TRBV7-2	TRBJ2-7	many	TGTGCCAGCAGCTTAGGACTAGCGGGAGAGGTGTACGAGCAGTACTTC	CASSLGLAGEVYEQYF
NA	TRBV20-1	TRBJ2-3	NA	TGCAGTGCCCCGAAAGGAGGCCTCGATACGCAGTATTTT	CSAPKGGLDTQYF
NA	TRBV12-3/TRBV12-4	TRBJ1-1	NA	TGTGCCAGCAGTTTCACGGAGACGAACACTGAAGCTTTCTTT	CASSFTETNTEAFF
NA	TRBV12-3/TRBV12-4	TRBJ1-1	few	TGTGCCAGCAGTTTTCAGGGGATGACTGAAGCTTTCTTT	CASSFQGMTEAFF
TRBD1	TRBV20-1	TRBJ2-5	few	TGCAGTGCCTATGACAGGGGGCCAGAGACCCAGTACTTC	CSAYDRGPETQYF
TRBD1	TRBV19	TRBJ1-2	NA	TGTGCCAGTAAAGACAGGGGGCTACGGGACTATGGCTACACCTTC	CASKDRGLRDYGYTF
NA	TRBV11-2	TRBJ2-2	few	TGTGCCAGCAGCTCCAGGGTCGACACCGGGGAGCTGTTTTTT	CASSSRVDTGELFF
NA	TRBV19	TRBJ2-1	few	TGTGCCAGTAGGGGGGGCCTCTACAATGAGCAGTTCTTC	CASRGGLYNEQFF
NA	TRBV6-2/TRBV6-3	TRBJ2-2	NA	TGTGCCAGCAGGGAACCACGGGCCGCCGGGGAGCTGTTTTTT	CASREPRAAGELFF
NA	TRBV10-3	TRBJ2-3	few	TGTGCCATCAGCGGCAGGACCAGCACAGATACGCAGTATTTT	CAISGRTSTDTQYF
NA	TRBV7-9	TRBJ2-7	many	TGTGCCAGCAGCTCCGGACGTTACTACGAGCAGTACTTC	CASSSGRYYEQYF
TRBD2	TRBV7-7	TRBJ2-3	many	TGTGCTAGCAGGCGGGAGGACTCAGATACGCAGTATTTT	CASRREDSDTQYF
TRBD2	TRBV20-1	TRBJ2-7	few	TGCAGTGCTAGAGGTCCAGCGGGGGCAACCTACGAGCAGTACTTC	CSARGPAGATYEQYF
TRBD1	TRBV7-8	TRBJ1-1	many	TGTGCCAGCAGCCAGGGACAGGGGTCCACTGAAGCTTTCTTT	CASSQGQGSTEAFF
NA	TRBV7-6	TRBJ2-3	many	TGTGCCAGCAGCTTAGCTAGCGCCCGCACAGATACGCAGTATTTT	CASSLASARTDTQYF
NA	TRBV7-2	TRBJ2-7	many	TGTGCCAGCAGCTTAGGCATCGGGCGCGAGCAGTACTTC	CASSLGIGREQYF
NA	TRBV5-1	TRBJ2-1	NA	TGCGCCAGCAGCTTGGGCCCACTAGGATTTGACAATGAGCAGTTCTTC	CASSLGPLGFDNEQFF
NA	TRBV6-5	TRBJ2-2	few	TGTGCCAGCAGTCCTCCGTTTGGGAACACCGGGGAGCTGTTTTTT	CASSPPFGNTGELFF
NA	TRBV20-1	TRBJ2-7	once	TGCAGTGCTAGAGACGTCGGACTCTACGAGCAGTACTTC	CSARDVGLYEQYF
TRBD1	TRBV7-8	TRBJ1-5	many	TGTGCCAGCAGCTTCCAAACAGGGGTGGTTCAGCCCCAGCATTTT	CASSFQTGVVQPQHF
NA	TRBV7-3	TRBJ2-1	NA	TGTGCCAGCAGCGCCCAGGTTGCGGGTGAGCAGTTCTTC	CASSAQVAGEQFF
TRBD1	TRBV7-2	TRBJ2-7	many	TGTGCCAGCAGCTTAAGCGGGACAGGGGCCTACGAGCAGTACTTC	CASSLSGTGAYEQYF
TRBD2	TRBV7-9	TRBJ2-3	few	TGTGCCAGCAGCTTAGCAGATAGCGGGCCTAGCACAGATACGCAGTATTTT	CASSLADSGPSTDTQYF
NA	TRBV2	TRBJ2-4	many	TGTGCCAGCAGCCCAGGTATAGCGGAGGGGAGAAACATTCAGTACTTC	CASSPGIAEGRNIQYF